This T cell receptor beta chain emerged from a study of blood T cell repertoires in COVID-19 (TCRdb year 2020). About the study as a whole: Samples from collaborators originated in the United States, Italy and Spain and spanned both the acute and convalescent phases of COVID-19. The material from the prospective study consisted of cDNA or gDNA derived from T cells, B-cell-depleted T cells, or PBMCs. Deeply sampled blood TCRbeta repertoires from subjects exposed to, actively infected with, or recovered from COVID-19 were included in the dataset. The repertoires were released in a freely available public database intended as a resource for research on the immune response to SARS-CoV-2. Samples came from the ongoing ImmuneRACE study (first 160 participants) plus 1,254 subjects from 6 global collaborators. A de-identified subject ID, COVID-19 status, age in years and sex were almost always included in the sample metadata. HLA class I and class II types, where available, came from metadata supplied by the sample provider rather than from assay-based typing. Points the paper makes about the study in general: Clinical and demographic metadata were provided uncurated, with the amount varying by source and participant.

The immunoSEQ Assay, a bias-controlled multiplex PCR, was used to amplify TCRbeta CDR3 regions from genomic DNA. The authors' pipeline ran thus. Nucleated cell counts per sample were estimated from amplification of reference gene primers within the assay. To quantify the absolute abundance of each unique TCRbeta CDR3 rearrangement, sequence reads were collapsed and filtered. For each sample, productive Simpson clonality was calculated as the square root of Simpson's diversity index across productive rearrangements. TCRdb's version of the immuneACCESS table is confined to in-frame rearrangements and falls short of the full clone set. An unresolved V gene accounts for under half of the shortfall where checked; the remainder is of unknown origin. Clone size and V and J calls were adopted from that table, with D and trimming inferred from the DNA. The sample includes roughly 160,000 clones, with approximately 80% observed a single time. The ten largest make up about 3.4% of the sample.

Trimming removed 0 bases from V and 4 bases from J, leaving 13 bases between the germline ends. Counted from cysteine to phenylalanine, this CDR3 has 16 amino acids. Only the CDR3 part of the read is kept: 48 bases, read in frame from the first base. CDR1 and CDR2, per the germline V gene, are MGHRA and YSYEKL. Enrolling through a virtual design, the prospective study's participants ranged in age from roughly 18 to 95 years and lived across 20 to 25 United States geographic areas. To assign participants to cohorts, the prospective study relied on clinical history that participants themselves reported in a screening survey and a study questionnaire. For ImmuneRACE Cohort 3, a participant was defined as recovered based on two consecutive negative NP/OP PCR tests, clearance by a healthcare professional, or resolution of symptoms. In the prospective study, mobile phlebotomists collected whole blood, serum and a nasopharyngeal or oropharyngeal swab from each participant. Over a roughly 2-month period, participants in the prospective study had the option of providing additional blood draws and questionnaires. Before DNA extraction, prospective study blood samples were shipped either frozen or at room temperature.

This clone was detected only a few times. The clone's antigen remains unknown. No quality values exist for individual bases; no much larger clone is one base distant. The sequence derives from a woman between 55 and 75 years old who had recovered from COVID-19. The chain uses TRBV4-1 and TRBJ2-1; the D gene cannot be named for sure. The specimen was PBMCs or T cells enriched from blood (not recorded which). The DNA is TGCGCCAGCAGCCAAGATCCAAACTCCTTATACAATGAGCAGTTCTTC. Protein translation: CASSQDPNSLYNEQFF.